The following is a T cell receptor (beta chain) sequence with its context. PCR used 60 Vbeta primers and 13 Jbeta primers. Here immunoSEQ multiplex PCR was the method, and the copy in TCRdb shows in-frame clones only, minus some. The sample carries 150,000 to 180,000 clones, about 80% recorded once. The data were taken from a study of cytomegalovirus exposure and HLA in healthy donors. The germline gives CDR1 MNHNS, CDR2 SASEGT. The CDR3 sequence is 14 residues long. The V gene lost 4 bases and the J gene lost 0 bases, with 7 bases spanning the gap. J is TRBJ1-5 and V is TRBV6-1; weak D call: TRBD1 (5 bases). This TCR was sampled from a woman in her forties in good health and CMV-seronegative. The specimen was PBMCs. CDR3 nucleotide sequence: TGTGCCAGCAGTGTAACAGGTAGCAATCAGCCCCAGCATTTT. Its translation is CASSVTGSNQPQHF.